The table lists the clone carrying this T cell receptor (beta chain) with many counts. Its antigen is unknown. This record comes from a study of T cell repertoires in cytomegalovirus infection. MiXCR, applied by TCRdb to the reads, yields one record per CDR3 protein. This sample has approximately 1,000,000 distinct CDR3 sequences, with 30% to 40% found just once. Trimming took off 5 bases at V and 9 bases at J, with 11 bases between the two ends. CDR3 length equals 13 residues. Germline V gene sequence: CDR1 MNHEY, CDR2 SVGAGI. V gene TRBV6-5 combines with J gene TRBJ1-6; D may be TRBD1 (6 bases). The sequence came from a human donor in good health (CMV status not recorded). Some clones in this sample may be carry-over from other donors' samples. This material consisted of cultured CD8+ T cells from PBMCs, taken from culture after CMV antigen stimulation. The CDR3, as DNA: TGTGCCAGCAGTAACTACAGGGCTTCACCCCTCCACTTT. Translating gives CASSNYRASPLHF.